This TCR beta chain was documented in a study of cytomegalovirus exposure and HLA in healthy donors. Across the whole study: Counted in an early data release were about 85 million unique TCRs from HLA-typed donors. Findings and limits, study-wide: HLA allele associations emerged for about 16,000 TCR beta sequences in a later analysis, at 0.05 false discovery rate. Association of a missense DCLRE1C variant with TCR beta V- and J-gene trimming was reported in a later analysis.

The study ran its PCR with 60 Vbeta and 13 Jbeta primers. Assay: immunoSEQ multiplex PCR; the TCRdb copy retains only in-frame clones and omits some. The data show 130,000 to 150,000 clones, about 80% seen once. V shed 6 bases, J shed 0 bases, and the junction held 8 bases outside the gene matches. The germline V gene encodes CDR1 GTSNPN and CDR2 SVGIG (reference sequence). The CDR3 loop spans 16 amino acids. As to this clone: Antigen unknown.

Sequencing was done on a sample of PBMCs. The sequence derives from a male donor in good health and CMV-seropositive. This rearrangement joins TRBV30 to TRBJ2-2; 9 nucleotides line up with TRBD2. The CDR3 DNA reads as TGTGCCTGTGTAGCGGGGGCCGTTTCGAACACCGGGGAGCTGTTTTTT. It yields the protein CACVAGAVSNTGELFF.